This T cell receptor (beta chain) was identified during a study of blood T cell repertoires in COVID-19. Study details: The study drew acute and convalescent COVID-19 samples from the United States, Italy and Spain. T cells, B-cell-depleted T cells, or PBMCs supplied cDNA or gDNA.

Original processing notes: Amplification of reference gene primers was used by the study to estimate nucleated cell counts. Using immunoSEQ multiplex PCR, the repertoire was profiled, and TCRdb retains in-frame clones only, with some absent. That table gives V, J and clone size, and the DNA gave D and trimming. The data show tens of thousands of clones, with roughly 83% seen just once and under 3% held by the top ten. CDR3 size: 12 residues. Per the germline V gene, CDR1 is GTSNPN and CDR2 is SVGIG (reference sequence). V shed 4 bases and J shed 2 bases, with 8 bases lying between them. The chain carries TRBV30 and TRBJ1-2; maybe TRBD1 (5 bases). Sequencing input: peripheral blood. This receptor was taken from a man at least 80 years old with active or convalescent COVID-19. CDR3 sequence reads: CAWTDTNYGYTF. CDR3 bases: TGTGCCTGGACGGACACGAACTATGGCTACACCTTC.